This T cell receptor beta chain was captured in a study of T-cell memory formation after mild COVID-19. Study summary: Clustering of TCRs was largely donor specific.

Regarding the study as a whole: Pre-infection memory already had some responding clones, implying cross-reactive memory joined. CD4/CD8 balance characterized clones contracting day 15 to 85, and CD4+ skew characterized later expanders.

As for this clonotype: The antigen is unknown.

TCRdb re-called the 5' RACE reads through MiXCR, storing one row per CDR3 protein. The table includes under 110,000 distinct CDR3 sequences, about an eighth detected once. Germline loops: CDR1 MDHEN, CDR2 SYDVKM. After removal of 3 bases from V and 1 base from J, the junction contained 13 bases not matched to a gene. The CDR3 loop spans 18 amino acids. The receptor was isolated from an adult woman who had mild COVID-19 (a few samples of this study predate the infection). Cell type and time point are not known. The material sequenced was PBMCs or a T cell subset sorted from them (not recorded which). V usage is TRBV28 and J usage is TRBJ2-3; 7 bases agree with TRBD2. CDR3 in amino acids: CASSLMLAVGPRTDTQYF. The CDR3 region has the DNA TGTGCCAGCAGTTTGATGCTAGCGGTGGGTCCACGCACAGATACGCAGTATTTT.